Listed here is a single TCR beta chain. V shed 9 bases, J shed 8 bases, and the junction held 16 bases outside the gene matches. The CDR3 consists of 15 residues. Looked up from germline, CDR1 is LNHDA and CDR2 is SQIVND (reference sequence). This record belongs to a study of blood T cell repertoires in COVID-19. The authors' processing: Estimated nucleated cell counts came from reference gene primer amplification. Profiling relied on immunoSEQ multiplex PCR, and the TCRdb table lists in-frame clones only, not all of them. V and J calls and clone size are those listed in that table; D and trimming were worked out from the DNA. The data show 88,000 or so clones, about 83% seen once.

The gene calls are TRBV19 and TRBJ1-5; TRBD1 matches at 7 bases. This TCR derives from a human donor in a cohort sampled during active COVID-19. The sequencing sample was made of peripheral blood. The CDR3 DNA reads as TGTGCCAGCAGGGGGTGGGGGAGCGAGGAAAAGCCCCAGCATTTT. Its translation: CASRGWGSEEKPQHF.